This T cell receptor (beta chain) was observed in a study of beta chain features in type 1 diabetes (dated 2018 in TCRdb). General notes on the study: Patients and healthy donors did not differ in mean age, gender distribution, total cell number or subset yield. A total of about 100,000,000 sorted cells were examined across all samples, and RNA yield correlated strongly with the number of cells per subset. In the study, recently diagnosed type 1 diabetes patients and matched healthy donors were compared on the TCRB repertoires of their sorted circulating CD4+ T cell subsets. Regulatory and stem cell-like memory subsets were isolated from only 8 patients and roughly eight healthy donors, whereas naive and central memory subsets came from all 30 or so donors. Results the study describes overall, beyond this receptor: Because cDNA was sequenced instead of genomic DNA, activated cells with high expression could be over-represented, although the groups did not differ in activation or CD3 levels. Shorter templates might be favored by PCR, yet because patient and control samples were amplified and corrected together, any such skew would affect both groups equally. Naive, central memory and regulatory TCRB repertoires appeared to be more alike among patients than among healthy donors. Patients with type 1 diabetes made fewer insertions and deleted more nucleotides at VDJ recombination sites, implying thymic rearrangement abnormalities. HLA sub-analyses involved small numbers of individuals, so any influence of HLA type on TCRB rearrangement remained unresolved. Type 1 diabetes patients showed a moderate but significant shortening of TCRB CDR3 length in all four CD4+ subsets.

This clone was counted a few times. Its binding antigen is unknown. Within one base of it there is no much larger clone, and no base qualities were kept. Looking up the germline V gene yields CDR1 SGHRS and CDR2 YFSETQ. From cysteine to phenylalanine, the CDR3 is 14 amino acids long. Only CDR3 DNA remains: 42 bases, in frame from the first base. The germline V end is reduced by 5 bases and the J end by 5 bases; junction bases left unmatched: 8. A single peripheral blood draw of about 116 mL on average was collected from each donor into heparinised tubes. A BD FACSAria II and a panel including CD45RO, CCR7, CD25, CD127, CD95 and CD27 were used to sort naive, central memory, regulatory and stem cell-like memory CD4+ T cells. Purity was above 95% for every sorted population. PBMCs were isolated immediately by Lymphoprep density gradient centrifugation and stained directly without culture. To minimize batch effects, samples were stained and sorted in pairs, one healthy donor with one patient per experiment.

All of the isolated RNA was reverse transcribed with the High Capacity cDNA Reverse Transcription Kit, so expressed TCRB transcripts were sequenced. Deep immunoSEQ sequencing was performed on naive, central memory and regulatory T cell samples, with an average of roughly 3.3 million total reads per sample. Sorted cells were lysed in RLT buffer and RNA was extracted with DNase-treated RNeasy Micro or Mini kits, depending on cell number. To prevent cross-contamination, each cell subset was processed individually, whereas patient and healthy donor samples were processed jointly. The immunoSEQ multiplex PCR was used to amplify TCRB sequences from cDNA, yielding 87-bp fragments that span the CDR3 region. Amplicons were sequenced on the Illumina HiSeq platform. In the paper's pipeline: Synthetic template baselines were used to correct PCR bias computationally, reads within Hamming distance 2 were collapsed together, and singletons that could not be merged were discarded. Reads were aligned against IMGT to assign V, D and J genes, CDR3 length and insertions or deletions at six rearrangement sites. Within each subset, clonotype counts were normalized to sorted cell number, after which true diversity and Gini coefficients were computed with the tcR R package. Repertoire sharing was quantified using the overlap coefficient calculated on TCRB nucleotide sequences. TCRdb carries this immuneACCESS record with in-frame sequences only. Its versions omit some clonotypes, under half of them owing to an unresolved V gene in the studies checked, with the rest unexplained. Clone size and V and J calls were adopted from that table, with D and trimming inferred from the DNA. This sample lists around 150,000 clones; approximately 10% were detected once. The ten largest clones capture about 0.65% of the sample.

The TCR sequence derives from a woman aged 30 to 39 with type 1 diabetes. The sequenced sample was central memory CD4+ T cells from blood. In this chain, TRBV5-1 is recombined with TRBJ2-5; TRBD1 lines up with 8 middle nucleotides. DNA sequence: TGCGCCAGCAGTGGCAGGGGGCTTTGGGAGACCCAGTACTTC. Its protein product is CASSGRGLWETQYF.